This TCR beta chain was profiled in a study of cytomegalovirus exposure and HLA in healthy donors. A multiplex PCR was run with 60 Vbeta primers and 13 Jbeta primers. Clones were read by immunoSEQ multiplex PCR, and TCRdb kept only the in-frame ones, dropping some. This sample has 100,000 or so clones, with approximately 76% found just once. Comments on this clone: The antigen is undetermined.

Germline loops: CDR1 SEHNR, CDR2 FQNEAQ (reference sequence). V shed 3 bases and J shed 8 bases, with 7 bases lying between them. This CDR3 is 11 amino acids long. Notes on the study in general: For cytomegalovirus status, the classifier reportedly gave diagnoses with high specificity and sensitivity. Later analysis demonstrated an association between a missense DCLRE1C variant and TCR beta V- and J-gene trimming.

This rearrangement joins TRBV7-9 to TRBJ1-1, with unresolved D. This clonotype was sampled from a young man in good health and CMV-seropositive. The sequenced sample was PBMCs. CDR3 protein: CASSFSEEAFF. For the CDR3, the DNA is TGTGCCAGCAGCTTTTCAGAAGAAGCTTTCTTT. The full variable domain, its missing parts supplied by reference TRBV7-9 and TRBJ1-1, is DTGVSQNPRHKITKRGQNVTFRCDPISEHNRLYWYRQTLGQGPEFLTYFQNEAQLEKSRLLSDRFSAERPKGSFSTLEIQRTEQGDSAMYLCASSFSEEAFFGQGTRLTVV.